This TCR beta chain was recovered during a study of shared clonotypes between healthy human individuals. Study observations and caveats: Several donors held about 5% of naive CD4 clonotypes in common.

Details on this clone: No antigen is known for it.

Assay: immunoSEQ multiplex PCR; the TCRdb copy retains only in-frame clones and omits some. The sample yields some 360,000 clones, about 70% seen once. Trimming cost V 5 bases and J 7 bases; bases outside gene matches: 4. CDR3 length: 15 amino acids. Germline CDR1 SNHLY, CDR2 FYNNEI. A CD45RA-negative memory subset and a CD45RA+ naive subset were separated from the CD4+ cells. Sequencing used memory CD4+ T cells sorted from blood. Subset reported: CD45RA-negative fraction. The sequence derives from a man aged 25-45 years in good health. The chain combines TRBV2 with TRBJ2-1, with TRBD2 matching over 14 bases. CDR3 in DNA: TGTGCCAGCAGTTTGGGACTAGCGGGAGTGAATGAGCAGTTCTTC. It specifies CASSLGLAGVNEQFF.